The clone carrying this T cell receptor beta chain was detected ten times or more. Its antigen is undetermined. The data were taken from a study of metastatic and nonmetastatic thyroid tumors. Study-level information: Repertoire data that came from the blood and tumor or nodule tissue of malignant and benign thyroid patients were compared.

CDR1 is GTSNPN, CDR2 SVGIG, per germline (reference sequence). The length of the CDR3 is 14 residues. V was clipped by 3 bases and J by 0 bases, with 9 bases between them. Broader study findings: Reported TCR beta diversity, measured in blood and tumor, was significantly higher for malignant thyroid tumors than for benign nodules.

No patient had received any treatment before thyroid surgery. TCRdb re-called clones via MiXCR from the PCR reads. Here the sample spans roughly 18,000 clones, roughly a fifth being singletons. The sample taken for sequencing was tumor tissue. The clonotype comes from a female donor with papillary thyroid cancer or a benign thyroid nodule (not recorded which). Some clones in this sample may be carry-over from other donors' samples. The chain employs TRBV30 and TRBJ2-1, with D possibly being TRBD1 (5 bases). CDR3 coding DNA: TGTGCCTGGAGATGGGGCGGCTCCTACAATGAGCAGTTCTTC. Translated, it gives CAWRWGGSYNEQFF.